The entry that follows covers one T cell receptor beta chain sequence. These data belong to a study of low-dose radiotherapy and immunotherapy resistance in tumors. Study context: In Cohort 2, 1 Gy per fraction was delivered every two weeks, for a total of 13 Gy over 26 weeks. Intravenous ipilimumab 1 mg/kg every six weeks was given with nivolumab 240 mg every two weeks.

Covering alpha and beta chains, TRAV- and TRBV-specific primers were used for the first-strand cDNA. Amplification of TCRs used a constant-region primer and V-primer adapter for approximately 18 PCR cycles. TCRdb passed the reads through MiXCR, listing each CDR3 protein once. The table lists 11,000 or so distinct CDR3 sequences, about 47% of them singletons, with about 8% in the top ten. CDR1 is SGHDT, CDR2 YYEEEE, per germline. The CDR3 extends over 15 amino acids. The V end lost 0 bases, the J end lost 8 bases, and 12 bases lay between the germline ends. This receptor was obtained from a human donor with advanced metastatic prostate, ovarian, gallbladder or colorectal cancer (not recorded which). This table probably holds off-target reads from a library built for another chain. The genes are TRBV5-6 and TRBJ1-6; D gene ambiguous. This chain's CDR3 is CASSLAMGADSPLHF. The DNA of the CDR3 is TGTGCCAGCAGCTTGGCGATGGGAGCGGATTCACCCCTCCACTTT.